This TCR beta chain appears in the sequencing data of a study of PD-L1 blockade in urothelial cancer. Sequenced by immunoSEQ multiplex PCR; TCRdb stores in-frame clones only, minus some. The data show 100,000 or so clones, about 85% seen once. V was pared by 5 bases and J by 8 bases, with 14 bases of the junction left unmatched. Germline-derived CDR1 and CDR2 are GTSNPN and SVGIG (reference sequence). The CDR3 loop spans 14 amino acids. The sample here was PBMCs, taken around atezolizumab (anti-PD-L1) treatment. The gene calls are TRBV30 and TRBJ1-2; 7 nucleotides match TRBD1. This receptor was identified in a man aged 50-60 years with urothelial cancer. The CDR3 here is CAWDRQGMTEGYTF. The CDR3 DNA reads TGTGCCTGGGACAGACAGGGCATGACCGAGGGCTACACCTTC.